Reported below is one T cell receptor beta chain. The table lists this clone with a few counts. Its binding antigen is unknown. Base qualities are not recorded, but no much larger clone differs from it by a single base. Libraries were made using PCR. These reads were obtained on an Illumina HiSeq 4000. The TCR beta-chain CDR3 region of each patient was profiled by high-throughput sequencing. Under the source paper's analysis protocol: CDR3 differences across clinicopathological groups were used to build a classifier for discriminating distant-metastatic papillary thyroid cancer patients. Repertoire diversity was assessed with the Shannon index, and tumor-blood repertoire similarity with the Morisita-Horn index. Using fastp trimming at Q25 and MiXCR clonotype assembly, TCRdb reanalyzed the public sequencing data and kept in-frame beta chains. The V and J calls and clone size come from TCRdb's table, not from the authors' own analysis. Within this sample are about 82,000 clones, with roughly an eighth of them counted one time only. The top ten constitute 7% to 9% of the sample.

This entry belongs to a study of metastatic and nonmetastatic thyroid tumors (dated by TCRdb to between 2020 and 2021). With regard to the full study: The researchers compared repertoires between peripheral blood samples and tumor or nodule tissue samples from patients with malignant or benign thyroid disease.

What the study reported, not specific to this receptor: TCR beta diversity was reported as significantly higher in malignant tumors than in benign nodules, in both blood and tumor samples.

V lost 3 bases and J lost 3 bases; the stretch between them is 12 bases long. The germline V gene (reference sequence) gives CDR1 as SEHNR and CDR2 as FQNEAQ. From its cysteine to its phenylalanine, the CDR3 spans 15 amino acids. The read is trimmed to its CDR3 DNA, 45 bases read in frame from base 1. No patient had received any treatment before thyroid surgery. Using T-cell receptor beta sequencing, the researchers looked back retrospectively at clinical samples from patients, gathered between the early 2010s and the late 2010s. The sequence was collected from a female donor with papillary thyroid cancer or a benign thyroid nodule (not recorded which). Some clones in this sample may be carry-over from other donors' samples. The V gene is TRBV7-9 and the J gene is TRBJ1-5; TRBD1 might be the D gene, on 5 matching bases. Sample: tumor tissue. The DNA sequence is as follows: TGTGCCAGCAGCTTGGGTCAGGGTATCAATCAGCCCCAGCATTTT. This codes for CASSLGQGINQPQHF. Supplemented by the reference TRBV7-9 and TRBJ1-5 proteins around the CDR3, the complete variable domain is DTGVSQNPRHKITKRGQNVTFRCDPISEHNRLYWYRQTLGQGPEFLTYFQNEAQLEKSRLLSDRFSAERPKGSFSTLEIQRTEQGDSAMYLCASSLGQGINQPQHFGDGTRLSIL.